Listed below are T cell receptor beta chains from one sample, sequenced in a study of blood T cell repertoires in COVID-19. Profiled with immunoSEQ multiplex PCR; TCRdb holds only in-frame clones, not every one. The sample lists 200,000 to 250,000 clones; 80% were seen once. Sequencing used PBMCs or T cells enriched from blood (not recorded which). The receptors here all came from a woman in her forties with acute COVID-19. Each CDR3 is given with its conserved first and last residue. Each record gives: clone size, V gene, D gene, J gene, CDR3 protein, CDR3 DNA. A D gene is named only where the DNA matches it firmly. Part of the rows lack a size; the others show once, few, many or a class for expanded clones.

abundance: NA; v_gene: TRBV6-5; d_gene: NA; j_gene: TRBJ2-1; CDR3aa: CASGGLSSYNEQFF; CDR3nt: TGTGCCAGCGGGGGCCTAAGCTCCTACAATGAGCAGTTCTTC
abundance: NA; v_gene: TRBV6-5; d_gene: TRBD1; j_gene: TRBJ1-5; CDR3aa: CASRGGGQVRPQHF; CDR3nt: TGTGCCAGCAGGGGTGGAGGACAGGTCCGGCCCCAGCATTTT
abundance: NA; v_gene: TRBV4-1; d_gene: NA; j_gene: TRBJ2-2; CDR3aa: CASSQELAGDDTGELFF; CDR3nt: TGCGCCAGCAGCCAAGAATTGGCAGGGGACGACACCGGGGAGCTGTTTTTT
abundance: NA; v_gene: TRBV10-3; d_gene: TRBD1; j_gene: TRBJ1-6; CDR3aa: CAAQGAASPLHF; CDR3nt: TGTGCCGCCCAGGGGGCAGCTTCACCCCTCCACTTT
abundance: NA; v_gene: TRBV5-3; d_gene: TRBD1; j_gene: TRBJ2-7; CDR3aa: CARSFYNRGSTYEQYF; CDR3nt: TGTGCCAGAAGCTTTTACAACAGGGGAAGCACCTACGAGCAGTACTTC
abundance: NA; v_gene: TRBV6-1; d_gene: TRBD1; j_gene: TRBJ1-6; CDR3aa: CASSDLTGDYSPLHF; CDR3nt: TGTGCCAGCAGTGATCTTACAGGGGACTATTCACCCCTCCACTTT
abundance: NA; v_gene: TRBV7-2; d_gene: NA; j_gene: TRBJ1-4; CDR3aa: CASSPSWGVNEKLFF; CDR3nt: TGTGCCAGCAGCCCCTCGTGGGGAGTTAATGAAAAACTGTTTTTT
abundance: NA; v_gene: TRBV28; d_gene: TRBD2; j_gene: TRBJ2-5; CDR3aa: CASSPSGIQETQYF; CDR3nt: TGTGCCAGCAGTCCTAGCGGGATCCAAGAGACCCAGTACTTC
abundance: NA; v_gene: TRBV7-2; d_gene: TRBD2; j_gene: TRBJ2-1; CDR3aa: CASSDRTSGRGEQFF; CDR3nt: TGTGCCAGCAGCGATCGGACTAGCGGGAGGGGTGAGCAGTTCTTC
abundance: once; v_gene: TRBV5-1; d_gene: NA; j_gene: TRBJ1-1; CDR3aa: CASSPRAGNTEAFF; CDR3nt: TGCGCCAGCAGCCCGAGGGCAGGGAACACTGAAGCTTTCTTT
abundance: NA; v_gene: TRBV5-1; d_gene: NA; j_gene: TRBJ2-1; CDR3aa: CASGGGASSYNEQFF; CDR3nt: TGCGCCAGCGGAGGGGGGGCGAGCTCCTACAATGAGCAGTTCTTC
abundance: NA; v_gene: TRBV5-4; d_gene: TRBD1; j_gene: TRBJ2-7; CDR3aa: CASSYRDRGREQYF; CDR3nt: TGTGCCAGCAGCTACCGGGACAGGGGAAGGGAGCAGTACTTC
abundance: NA; v_gene: TRBV9; d_gene: NA; j_gene: TRBJ1-1; CDR3aa: CASSLHSGGNTEAFF; CDR3nt: TGTGCCAGCAGCCTTCATTCCGGAGGGAACACTGAAGCTTTCTTT
abundance: many; v_gene: TRBV6-2/TRBV6-3; d_gene: NA; j_gene: TRBJ1-5; CDR3aa: CASSQTENQPQHF; CDR3nt: TGTGCCAGCAGTCAGACAGAGAATCAGCCCCAGCATTTT
abundance: NA; v_gene: TRBV5-1; d_gene: NA; j_gene: TRBJ2-3; CDR3aa: CASSLATQSTDTQYF; CDR3nt: TGCGCCAGCAGCTTGGCCACGCAGAGCACAGATACGCAGTATTTT
abundance: NA; v_gene: TRBV30; d_gene: TRBD1; j_gene: TRBJ1-4; CDR3aa: CASAGDSHFLNEKLFF; CDR3nt: TGTGCCTCCGCAGGGGACAGCCATTTCTTGAATGAAAAACTGTTTTTT
abundance: NA; v_gene: TRBV10-3; d_gene: TRBD1; j_gene: TRBJ1-2; CDR3aa: CAISTGQGNYGYTF; CDR3nt: TGTGCCATCAGTACGGGACAGGGGAACTATGGCTACACCTTC
abundance: NA; v_gene: TRBV27; d_gene: NA; j_gene: TRBJ1-5; CDR3aa: CASSSMGGGQPQHF; CDR3nt: TGTGCCAGCAGTTCCATGGGAGGCGGTCAGCCCCAGCATTTT
abundance: NA; v_gene: TRBV5-4; d_gene: TRBD1; j_gene: TRBJ1-2; CDR3aa: CASSLGTGGFYGYTF; CDR3nt: TGTGCCAGCAGCTTGGGGACAGGGGGGTTCTATGGCTACACCTTC
abundance: NA; v_gene: TRBV5-5; d_gene: NA; j_gene: TRBJ1-1; CDR3aa: CASSSGVLNTEAFF; CDR3nt: TGTGCCAGCAGCTCGGGGGTTTTGAACACTGAAGCTTTCTTT
abundance: few; v_gene: TRBV10-1; d_gene: TRBD1; j_gene: TRBJ2-3; CDR3aa: CASSESVGTGADTQYF; CDR3nt: TGCGCCAGCAGTGAGTCGGTCGGGACAGGGGCAGATACGCAGTATTTT
abundance: few; v_gene: TRBV2; d_gene: NA; j_gene: TRBJ1-1; CDR3aa: CASSETSAMNTEAFF; CDR3nt: TGTGCCAGCAGTGAAACGTCAGCGATGAACACTGAAGCTTTCTTT